The text below deals with one T cell receptor beta chain. This specimen comes from a study of shared clonotypes between healthy human individuals. Deletions cut 4 bases from V and 0 bases from J, with 11 bases between. The CDR3 length is 15 residues. CDR1 is SGHRS and CDR2 is YFSETQ in the germline V gene. Sequenced by immunoSEQ multiplex PCR; TCRdb stores in-frame clones only, minus some. The sample holds around 2.3 million clones, approximately 95% seen once. Sequencing input: naive CD4+ T cells sorted from blood. The subset is: CD45RA+ positively selected. This TCR came from a man aged 18-30 years in good health. The V call is TRBV5-1, the J call TRBJ2-1; TRBD2 might be the D (5 bases). The CDR3 loop reads CASSPDGGSYNEQFF. CDR3 sequence (DNA): TGCGCCAGCAGCCCGGACGGAGGCTCCTACAATGAGCAGTTCTTC.